Listed below are T cell receptor beta chains from one sample, sequenced in a study of T and B cells in COVID-19 patients. TCRdb reprocessed the multiplex PCR reads via MiXCR and lists one record per CDR3 protein. Here the sample spans around 8,000 distinct CDR3 sequences, about 30% being singletons. The sample comprised blood. The receptors were gathered from a human donor with active COVID-19. CDR3s include the opening cysteine and the closing phenylalanine or tryptophan. Fields, in order: V gene, J gene, clone size, D gene, CDR3 protein, CDR3 DNA. A D gene is named only where the DNA matches it firmly. The size field is filled for only some rows; it gives once, few, many or a size class.

>TRBV6-6|TRBJ1-5|few|NA
CAGGEGGPLHF
TGTGCCGGGGGGGAAGGCGGCCCTCTGCATTTT
>TRBV11-1|TRBJ2-3|once|TRBD2
CASSPRLGRELDTQYF
TGTGCCAGCAGTCCCCGACTAGGGAGGGAGCTAGATACGCAGTATTTT
>TRBV6-1|TRBJ1-2|few|NA
CASSELSVGGYTF
TGTGCCAGCAGTGAACTTTCAGTCGGGGGCTACACCTTC
>TRBV7-4|TRBJ1-1|NA|NA
CASSLSMNTEAFF
TGTGCCAGCAGCTTAAGTATGAACACTGAAGCTTTCTTT
>TRBV14|TRBJ2-2|few|TRBD2
CASSRPGRTGELFF
TGTGCCAGCAGCCGTCCCGGGAGGACCGGGGAGCTGTTTTTT
>TRBV19|TRBJ1-1|NA|TRBD1
CASSIQTGGFQAEAFF
TGTGCCAGTAGTATCCAAACAGGGGGCTTCCAGGCTGAAGCTTTCTTT
>TRBV7-9|TRBJ2-5|NA|NA
CASSWDNSGRQETQYF
TGTGCCAGCAGTTGGGACAATTCAGGCCGCCAAGAGACCCAGTACTTC
>TRBV7-2|TRBJ2-3|few|NA
CASSSVSTDTQYF
TGTGCCAGCAGCTCCGTTAGCACAGATACGCAGTATTTT
>TRBV20-1|TRBJ1-3|NA|NA
CSARDTGTGNTIYF
TGCAGTGCTAGAGATACCGGAACCGGAAACACCATATATTTT
>TRBV20-1|TRBJ2-3|once|TRBD2
CSAPTSGGFVYIGTDTQYF
TGCAGTGCCCCAACTAGCGGGGGGTTTGTGTATATAGGCACAGATACGCAGTATTTT
>TRBV27|TRBJ1-4|few|TRBD1
CASSPNYRDRGLTNEKLFF
TGTGCCAGCAGTCCAAACTACCGGGACAGGGGATTGACTAATGAAAAACTGTTTTTT
>TRBV18|TRBJ2-3|NA|TRBD2
CASSASGSTDTQYF
TGTGCCAGCTCGGCTAGCGGGAGCACAGATACGCAGTATTTT
>TRBV20-1|TRBJ2-7|NA|NA
CSATQTDYEQYF
TGCAGTGCTACCCAAACGGACTACGAGCAGTACTTC
>TRBV12-3/TRBV12-4|TRBJ1-1|NA|NA
CASSLSLNTEAFF
TGTGCCAGCAGTTTAAGCCTGAACACTGAAGCTTTCTTT
>TRBV6-1|TRBJ1-1|few|TRBD1
CASSRSGTGNTEAFF
TGTGCCAGCAGTCGATCCGGGACAGGGAACACTGAAGCTTTCTTT
>TRBV27|TRBJ1-1|few|TRBD1
CASSPRTGGTEAFF
TGTGCCAGCAGCCCGAGAACAGGGGGCACTGAAGCTTTCTTT
>TRBV5-1|TRBJ2-3|few|NA
CASSLPSWGDTQYF
TGCGCCAGCAGCTTGCCCTCCTGGGGAGATACGCAGTATTTT
>TRBV12-3/TRBV12-4|TRBJ2-5|few|TRBD2
CASSPSPLAGGQETQYF
TGTGCCAGCAGCCCCTCCCCTCTAGCGGGGGGTCAAGAGACCCAGTACTTC
>TRBV12-3/TRBV12-4|TRBJ1-1|few|NA
CASSLWDYEAFF
TGTGCCAGCAGTTTATGGGACTATGAAGCTTTCTTT
>TRBV5-1|TRBJ2-7|NA|TRBD2
CASSLGGLAGGGSSYEQYF
TGCGCCAGCAGCTTGGGCGGACTAGCGGGGGGCGGGAGCTCCTACGAGCAGTACTTC
>TRBV19|TRBJ1-6|NA|TRBD1
CASRGTGGSPLHF
TGTGCCAGTAGGGGGACAGGCGGTTCACCCCTCCACTTT
>TRBV19|TRBJ2-1|NA|TRBD2
CASSSGGAYNEQFF
TGTGCCAGTAGTAGCGGGGGGGCCTACAATGAGCAGTTCTTC